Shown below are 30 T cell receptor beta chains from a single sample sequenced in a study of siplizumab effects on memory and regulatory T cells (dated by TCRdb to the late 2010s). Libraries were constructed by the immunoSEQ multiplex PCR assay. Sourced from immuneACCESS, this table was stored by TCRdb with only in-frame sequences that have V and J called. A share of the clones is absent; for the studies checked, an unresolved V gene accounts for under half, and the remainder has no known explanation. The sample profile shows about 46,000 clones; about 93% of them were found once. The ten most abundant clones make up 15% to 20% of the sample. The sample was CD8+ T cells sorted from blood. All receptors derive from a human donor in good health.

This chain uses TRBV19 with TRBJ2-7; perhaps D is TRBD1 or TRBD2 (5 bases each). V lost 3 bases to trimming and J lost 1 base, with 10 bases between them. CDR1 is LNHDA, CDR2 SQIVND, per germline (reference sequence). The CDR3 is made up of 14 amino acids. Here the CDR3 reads CASSMFGGSYEQYF. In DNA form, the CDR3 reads TGTGCCAGTAGTATGTTTGGGGGTTCCTACGAGCAGTACTTC.

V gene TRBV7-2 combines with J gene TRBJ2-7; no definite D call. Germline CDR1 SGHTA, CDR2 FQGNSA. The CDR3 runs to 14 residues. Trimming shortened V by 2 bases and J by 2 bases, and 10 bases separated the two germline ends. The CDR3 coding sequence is TGTGCCAGCAGCTTAAGCCGGTTCGCCTACGAGCAGTACTTC. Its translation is CASSLSRFAYEQYF.

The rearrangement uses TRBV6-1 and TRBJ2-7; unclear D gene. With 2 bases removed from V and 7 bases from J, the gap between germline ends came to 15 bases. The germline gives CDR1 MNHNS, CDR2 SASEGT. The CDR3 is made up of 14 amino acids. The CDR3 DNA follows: TGTGCCAGCAGTGAACCAGCCAGGTCTGTAGAGCAGTACTTC. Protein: CASSEPARSVEQYF.

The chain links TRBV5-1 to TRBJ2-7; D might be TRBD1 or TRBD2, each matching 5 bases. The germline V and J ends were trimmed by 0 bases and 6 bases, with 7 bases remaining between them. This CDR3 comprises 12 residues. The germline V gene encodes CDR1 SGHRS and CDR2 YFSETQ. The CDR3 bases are TGCGCCAGCAGCTTGGCCGGGGCCGAGCAGTACTTC. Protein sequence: CASSLAGAEQYF.

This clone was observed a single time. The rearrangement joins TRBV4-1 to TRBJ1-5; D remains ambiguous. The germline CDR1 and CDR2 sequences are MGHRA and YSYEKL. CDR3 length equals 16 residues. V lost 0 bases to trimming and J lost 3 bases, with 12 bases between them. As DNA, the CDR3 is TGCGCCAGCAGCCAAGATTTATTTGGGGTCAATCAGCCCCAGCATTTT. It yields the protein CASSQDLFGVNQPQHF.

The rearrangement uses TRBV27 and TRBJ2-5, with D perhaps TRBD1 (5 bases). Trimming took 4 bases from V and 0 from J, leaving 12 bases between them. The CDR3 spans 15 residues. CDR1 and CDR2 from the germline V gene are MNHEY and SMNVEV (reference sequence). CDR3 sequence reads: CASSYRIGNQETQYF. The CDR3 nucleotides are TGTGCCAGCAGTTACAGGATTGGGAACCAAGAGACCCAGTACTTC.

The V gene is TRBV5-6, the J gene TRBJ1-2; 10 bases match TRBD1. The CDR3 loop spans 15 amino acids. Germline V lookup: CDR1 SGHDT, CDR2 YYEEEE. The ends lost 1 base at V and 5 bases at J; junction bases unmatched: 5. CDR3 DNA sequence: TGTGCCAGCAGCTTGAGGACAGGGGGACCATATGGCTACACCTTC. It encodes CASSLRTGGPYGYTF.

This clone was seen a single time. The CDR3 DNA sequence: TGTGCCAGCAGCGCCTCGGACAGGTTAGGTTCACCCCTCCACTTT. It translates to CASSASDRLGSPLHF. V and J are TRBV9 and TRBJ1-6, with 7 positions matching TRBD1. V dropped 3 bases and J dropped 9; count of bases not matched to a gene: 9. Germline-derived CDR1 and CDR2 are SGDLS and YYNGEE. CDR3 size: 15 residues.

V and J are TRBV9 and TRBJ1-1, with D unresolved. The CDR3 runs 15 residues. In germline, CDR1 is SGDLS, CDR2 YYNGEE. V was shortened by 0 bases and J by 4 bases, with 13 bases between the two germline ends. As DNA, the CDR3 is TGTGCCAGCAGCGTAGCTACAGCCCCAAGCACTGAAGCTTTCTTT. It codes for CASSVATAPSTEAFF.

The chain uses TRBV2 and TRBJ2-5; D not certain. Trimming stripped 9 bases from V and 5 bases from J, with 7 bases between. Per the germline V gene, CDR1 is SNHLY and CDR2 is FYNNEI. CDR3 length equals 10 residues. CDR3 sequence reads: CASLNETQYF. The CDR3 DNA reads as TGTGCCAGTCTAAACGAGACCCAGTACTTC.

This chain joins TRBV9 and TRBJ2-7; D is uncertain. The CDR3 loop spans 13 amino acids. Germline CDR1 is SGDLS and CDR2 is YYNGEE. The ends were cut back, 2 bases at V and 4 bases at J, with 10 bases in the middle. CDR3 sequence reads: CASSVTDAYEQYF. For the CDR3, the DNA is TGTGCCAGCAGCGTGACGGACGCATACGAGCAGTACTTC.

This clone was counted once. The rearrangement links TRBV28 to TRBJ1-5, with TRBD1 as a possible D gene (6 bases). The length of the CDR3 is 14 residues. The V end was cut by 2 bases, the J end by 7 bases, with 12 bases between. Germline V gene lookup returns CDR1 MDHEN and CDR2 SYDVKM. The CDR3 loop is CASSLMRGRQPQHF. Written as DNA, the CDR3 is TGTGCCAGCAGTTTAATGCGGGGGCGGCAGCCCCAGCATTTT.

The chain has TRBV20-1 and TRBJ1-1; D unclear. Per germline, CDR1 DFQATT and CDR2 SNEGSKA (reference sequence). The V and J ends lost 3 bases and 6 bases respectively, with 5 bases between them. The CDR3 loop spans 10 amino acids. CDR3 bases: TGCAGTGCTAGTGACTCTGAAGCTTTCTTT. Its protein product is CSASDSEAFF.

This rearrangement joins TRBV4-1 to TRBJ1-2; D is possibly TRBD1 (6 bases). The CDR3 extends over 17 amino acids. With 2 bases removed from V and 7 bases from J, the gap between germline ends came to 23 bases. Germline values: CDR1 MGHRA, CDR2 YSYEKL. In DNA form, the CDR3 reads TGCGCCAGCAGCCAAAAAACACTAGGTCAGGGGTGGAGTGGCTACACCTTC. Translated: CASSQKTLGQGWSGYTF.

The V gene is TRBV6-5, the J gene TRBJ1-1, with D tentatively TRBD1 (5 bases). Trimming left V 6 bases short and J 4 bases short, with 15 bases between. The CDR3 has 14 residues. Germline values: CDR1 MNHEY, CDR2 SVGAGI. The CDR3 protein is CASRVTGTGTEAFF. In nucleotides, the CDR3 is TGTGCCAGCAGAGTAACAGGTACCGGCACTGAAGCTTTCTTT.

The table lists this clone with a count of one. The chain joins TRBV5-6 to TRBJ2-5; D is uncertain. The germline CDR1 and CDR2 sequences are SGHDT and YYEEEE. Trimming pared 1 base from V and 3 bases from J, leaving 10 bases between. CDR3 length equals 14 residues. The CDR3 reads CASSLISAEETQYF. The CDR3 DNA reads TGTGCCAGCAGCTTGATTTCGGCAGAAGAGACCCAGTACTTC.

CDR3 sequence reads: CASSIGRASETQYF. CDR3 nucleotides: TGTGCCAGTAGTATAGGACGGGCTTCGGAGACCCAGTACTTC. The chain links TRBV19 to TRBJ2-5, with D hard to call. Germline-derived CDR1 and CDR2 are LNHDA and SQIVND (reference sequence). The CDR3 sequence is 14 residues long. V lost 1 base and J 5 bases, leaving 11 bases between the germline ends.

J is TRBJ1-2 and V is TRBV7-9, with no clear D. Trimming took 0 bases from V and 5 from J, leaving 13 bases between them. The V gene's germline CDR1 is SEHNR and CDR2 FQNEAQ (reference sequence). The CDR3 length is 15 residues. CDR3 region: CASSLARSELYGYTF. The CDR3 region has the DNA TGTGCCAGCAGCTTAGCGAGGAGCGAGTTGTATGGCTACACCTTC.

DNA for the CDR3: TGTGCCAGCAGCTTAGGGGGGGGCGCAGATACGCAGTATTTT. Its protein product is CASSLGGGADTQYF. This chain links TRBV11-2 with TRBJ2-3; perhaps TRBD2 as D (7 bases). The CDR3 runs 14 residues. Germline values: CDR1 SGHAT, CDR2 FQNNGV. Trimming shortened V by 1 base and J by 4 bases, and 9 bases separated the two germline ends.

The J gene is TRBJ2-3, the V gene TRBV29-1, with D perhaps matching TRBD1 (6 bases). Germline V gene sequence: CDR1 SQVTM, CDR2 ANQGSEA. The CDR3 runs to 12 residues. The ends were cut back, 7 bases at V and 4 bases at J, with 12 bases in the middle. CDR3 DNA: TGCAGCGAAAAACAGGGAGCAGATACGCAGTATTTT. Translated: CSEKQGADTQYF.

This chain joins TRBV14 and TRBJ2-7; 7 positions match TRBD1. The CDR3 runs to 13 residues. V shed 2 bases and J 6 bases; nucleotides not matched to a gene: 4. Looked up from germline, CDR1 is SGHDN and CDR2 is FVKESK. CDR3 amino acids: CASSQLGTVEQYF. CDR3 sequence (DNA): TGTGCCAGCAGCCAACTCGGGACAGTCGAGCAGTACTTC.

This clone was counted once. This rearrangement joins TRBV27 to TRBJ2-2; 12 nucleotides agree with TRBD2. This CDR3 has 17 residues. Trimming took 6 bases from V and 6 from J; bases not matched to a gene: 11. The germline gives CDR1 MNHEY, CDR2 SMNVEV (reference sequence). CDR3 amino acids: CASRQLAGGRGPGELFF. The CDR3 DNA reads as TGTGCCAGCAGGCAGCTAGCGGGAGGGCGTGGGCCCGGGGAGCTGTTTTTT.

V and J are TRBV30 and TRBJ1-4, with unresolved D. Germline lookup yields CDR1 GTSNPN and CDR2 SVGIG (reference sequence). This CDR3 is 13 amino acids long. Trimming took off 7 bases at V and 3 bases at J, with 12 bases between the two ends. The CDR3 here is CASGSRANEKLFF. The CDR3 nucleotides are TGTGCCTCCGGGTCTAGGGCTAATGAAAAACTGTTTTTT.

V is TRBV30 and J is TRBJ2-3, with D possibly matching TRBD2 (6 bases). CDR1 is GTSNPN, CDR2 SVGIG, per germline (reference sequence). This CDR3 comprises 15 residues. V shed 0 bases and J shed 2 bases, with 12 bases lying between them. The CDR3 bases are TGTGCCTGGAGTGTGGGGGGAGACTCCACAGATACGCAGTATTTT. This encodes CAWSVGGDSTDTQYF.

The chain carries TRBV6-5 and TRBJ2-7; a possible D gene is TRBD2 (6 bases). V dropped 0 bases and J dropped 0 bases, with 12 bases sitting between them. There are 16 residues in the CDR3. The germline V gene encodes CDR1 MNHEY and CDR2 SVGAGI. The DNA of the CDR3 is TGTGCCAGCAGTTACTCGGGGACTGCAAGCTCCTACGAGCAGTACTTC. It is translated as CASSYSGTASSYEQYF.

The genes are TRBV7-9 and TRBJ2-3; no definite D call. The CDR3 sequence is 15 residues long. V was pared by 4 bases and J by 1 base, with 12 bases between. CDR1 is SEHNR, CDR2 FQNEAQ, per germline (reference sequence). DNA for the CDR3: TGTGCCAGCAGCTCGAGTTCAACACGCACAGATACGCAGTATTTT. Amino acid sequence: CASSSSSTRTDTQYF.

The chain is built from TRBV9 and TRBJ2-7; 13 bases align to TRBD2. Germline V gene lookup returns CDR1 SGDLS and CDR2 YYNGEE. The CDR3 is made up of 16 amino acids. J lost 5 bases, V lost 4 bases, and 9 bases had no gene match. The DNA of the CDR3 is TGTGCCAGCAGCTCCCAGGGCGGACTAGCGGGAGACGAGCAGTACTTC. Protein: CASSSQGGLAGDEQYF.

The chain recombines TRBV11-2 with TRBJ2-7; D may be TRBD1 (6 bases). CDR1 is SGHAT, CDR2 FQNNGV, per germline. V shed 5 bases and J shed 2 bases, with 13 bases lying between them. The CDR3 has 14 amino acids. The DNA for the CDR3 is TGTGCCAGCAGCCAGCCAGGGGCCCCCTACGAGCAGTACTTC. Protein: CASSQPGAPYEQYF.

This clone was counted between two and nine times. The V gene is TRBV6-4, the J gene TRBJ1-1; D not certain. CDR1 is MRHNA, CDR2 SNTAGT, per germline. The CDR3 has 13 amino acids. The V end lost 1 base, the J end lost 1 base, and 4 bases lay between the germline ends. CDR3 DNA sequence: TGTGCCAGCAGTGACTACCCGAACACTGAAGCTTTCTTT. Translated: CASSDYPNTEAFF.

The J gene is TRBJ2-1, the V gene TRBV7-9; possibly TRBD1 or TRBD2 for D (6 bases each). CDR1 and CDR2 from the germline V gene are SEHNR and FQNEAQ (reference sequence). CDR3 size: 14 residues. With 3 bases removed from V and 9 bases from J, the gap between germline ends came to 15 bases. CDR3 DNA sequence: TGTGCCAGCAGCTTTTCTGCCGGGGGCGGTGAGCAGTTCTTC. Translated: CASSFSAGGGEQFF.